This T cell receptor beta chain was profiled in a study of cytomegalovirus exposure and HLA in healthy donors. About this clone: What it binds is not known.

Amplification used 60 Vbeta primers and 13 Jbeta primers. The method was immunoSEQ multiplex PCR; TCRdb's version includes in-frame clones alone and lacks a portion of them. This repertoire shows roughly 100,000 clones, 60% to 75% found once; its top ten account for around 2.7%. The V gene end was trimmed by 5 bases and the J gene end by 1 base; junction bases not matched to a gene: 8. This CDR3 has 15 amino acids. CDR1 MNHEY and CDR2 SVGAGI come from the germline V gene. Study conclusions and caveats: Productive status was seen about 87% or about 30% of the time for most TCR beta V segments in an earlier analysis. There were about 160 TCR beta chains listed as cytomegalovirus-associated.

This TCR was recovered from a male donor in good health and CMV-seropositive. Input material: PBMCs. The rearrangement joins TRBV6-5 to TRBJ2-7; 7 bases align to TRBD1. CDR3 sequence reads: CASSPGQLGSYEQYF. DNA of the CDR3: TGTGCCAGCAGTCCGGGACAGTTGGGATCCTACGAGCAGTACTTC.